This T cell receptor (beta chain) came from a study of cytomegalovirus exposure and HLA in healthy donors. Study as a whole: In terms of ancestry, the Caucasian-associated cluster contained roughly 81% of the roughly 400 genotyped donors.

The study ran its PCR with 60 Vbeta and 13 Jbeta primers. This table comes from immunoSEQ multiplex PCR, and its TCRdb copy is limited to in-frame clones, with some not included. This table has some 130,000 clones, 70% to 85% appearing once. Trimming removed 4 bases from V and 5 bases from J; junction bases left unmatched: 13. The CDR3 loop spans 16 amino acids. Germline V gives CDR1 SGHRS, CDR2 YFSETQ. This chain links TRBV5-1 with TRBJ2-5, with 8 bases identical to TRBD2. The clonotype originates from a man aged 35-49 years in good health and CMV-seropositive. Sequencing was carried out using PBMCs. The CDR3 sequence is CASSPGASGRPETQYF. CDR3 nucleotide sequence: TGCGCCAGCAGCCCGGGAGCTAGCGGGCGCCCGGAGACCCAGTACTTC.